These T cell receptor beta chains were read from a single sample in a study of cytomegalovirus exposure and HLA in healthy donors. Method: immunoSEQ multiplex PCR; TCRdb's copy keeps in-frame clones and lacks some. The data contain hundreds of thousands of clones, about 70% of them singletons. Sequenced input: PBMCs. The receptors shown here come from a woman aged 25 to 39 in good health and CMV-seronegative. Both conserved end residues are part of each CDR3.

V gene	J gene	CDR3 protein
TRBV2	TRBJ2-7	CALTEAGGSEQYF
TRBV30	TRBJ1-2	CAWSRGGDYGYTF
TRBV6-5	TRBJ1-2	CASSPDRDYGHTF
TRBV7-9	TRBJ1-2	CSSKRGQQYGYTF
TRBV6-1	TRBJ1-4	CASSSRTGKYEKLFF
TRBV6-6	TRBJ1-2	CASSGQGLNYGYTF
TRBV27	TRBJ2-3	CATLGEFTDTQYF
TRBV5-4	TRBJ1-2	CASGPPQASYGYTF
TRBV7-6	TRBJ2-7	CASSHQGAGEQYF
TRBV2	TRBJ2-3	CASSAGTGRTDTQYF
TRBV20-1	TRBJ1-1	CSLRGGHGAFF
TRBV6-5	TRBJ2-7	CASSPRTSGAYEQYF
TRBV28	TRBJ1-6	CASSPGQGLTNSYNSPLHF
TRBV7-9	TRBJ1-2	CASSATGGYTF
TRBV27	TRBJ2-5	CASSDRDRGLETQYF
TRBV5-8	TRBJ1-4	CASSPRGSALGGKLFF
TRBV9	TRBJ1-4	CASSVGIVGYHEKLFF
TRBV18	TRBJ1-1	CASSPPSVNTEAFF
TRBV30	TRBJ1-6	CDWSQVGSNSPLHF
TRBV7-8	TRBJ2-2	CASSRGLQGYTGELFF
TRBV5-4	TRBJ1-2	CASSLGQGVDGYTF
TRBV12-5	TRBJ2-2	CASQIAGGLGGELFF
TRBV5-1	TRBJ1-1	CASSFPGRGGDTEAFF
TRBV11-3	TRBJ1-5	CASIKDSLDRRHNQPQHF
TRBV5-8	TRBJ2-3	CASSLNSAGGLRNTQYF
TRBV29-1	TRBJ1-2	CSVHRGDGYTF
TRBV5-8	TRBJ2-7	CASSPLKGGNYEQYF
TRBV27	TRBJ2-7	CASSWADIGYEQYF
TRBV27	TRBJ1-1	CASSPQIGGLRTEAFF
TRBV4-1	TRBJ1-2	CASSPSGQAYYGYTF
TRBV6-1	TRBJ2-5	CASSRLGRGETQYF
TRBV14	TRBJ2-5	CASSQESGRAQYF
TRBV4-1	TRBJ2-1	CASSPHTSEGEQFF
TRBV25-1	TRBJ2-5	CASSSPRGLLGAQYF
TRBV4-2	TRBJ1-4	CASSQRGPTVEKLFF
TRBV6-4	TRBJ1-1	CASSGENTEAFF
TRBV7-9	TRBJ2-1	CASSLVGTSGRHNEQFF
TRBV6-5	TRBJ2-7	CASAYAWGVEEQYF
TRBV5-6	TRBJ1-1	CASSLVGPPGAFF
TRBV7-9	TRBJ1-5	CASSLGGQGNQPQHF
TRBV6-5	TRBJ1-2	CASSPLGGGYGYTF
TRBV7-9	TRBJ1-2	CASSGREYYGYTF
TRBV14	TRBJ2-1	CASSQVPGGTGIDNEQFF
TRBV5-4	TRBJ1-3	CASSYKIRDRAGNTIYF
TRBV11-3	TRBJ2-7	CASSLDGLAGLDEQYF
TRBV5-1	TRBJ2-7	CASSLAGGQNEQYF
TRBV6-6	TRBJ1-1	CASSYSGGKKTEAFF
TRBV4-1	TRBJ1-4	CASSQRLATNEKLFF
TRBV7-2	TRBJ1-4	CASSPPGREEKLFF
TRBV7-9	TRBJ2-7	CSSSPTLGLAGSHEQYF
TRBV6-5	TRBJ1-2	CASSGTGGYGYTF
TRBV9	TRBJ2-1	CASSAGTRSYNEQFF
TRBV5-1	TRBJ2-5	CASSFITPGLAGGPQETQYF
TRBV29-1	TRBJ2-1	CSALDSLVNEQFF
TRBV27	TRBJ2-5	CASSLSAGGWETQYF